Below, 22 T cell receptor beta chains from the same sample are listed, as sequenced in a study of read filtering for tumor transcriptome and immune sequencing. From about 400 ng of RNA, a library with molecular barcoded alpha/delta and beta/gamma adaptors was made. MiXCR was run by TCRdb on the reads, yielding one entry per CDR3 protein. The sample includes 6,000 or so distinct CDR3 sequences, around 20% of them seen just once. Sample: a population of CD138-negative cells sorted from bone marrow. The receptor source for this set is a donor aged 40 or older with multiple myeloma.

By share of the sample, this clonotype is medium-sized. The rearrangement links TRBV27 to TRBJ2-1; TRBD1 agrees at 7 bases. Germline values: CDR1 MNHEY, CDR2 SMNVEV (reference sequence). This CDR3 has 15 residues. V shed 2 bases and J 7 bases; nucleotides not matched to a gene: 8. Here the CDR3 reads CASSLGQGVGNEQFF. The CDR3 nucleotides are TGTGCCAGCAGTTTAGGGCAGGGGGTTGGTAATGAGCAGTTCTTC.

In its sample, this clonotype was seen once. The V and J genes are TRBV7-2 and TRBJ2-7, with 7 bases aligning to TRBD2. From germline, CDR1 is SGHTA and CDR2 FQGNSA. This CDR3 comprises 14 residues. The junction had 9 bases not matched to a gene; V was cut back by 9 bases and J by 1 base. The CDR3 DNA follows: TGTGCCAGTAGGCCGGTCGGGAGGTCCTACGAGCAGTACTTC. Translated, it gives CASRPVGRSYEQYF.

This clonotype is categorized as medium-sized. The chain combines TRBV23-1 with TRBJ2-3; 12 bases map to TRBD1. TRBV23-1 is an ORF, and what it does is uncertain. The CDR3 is 15 residues long. The junction had 12 bases not matched to a gene; V was cut back by 7 bases and J by 10 bases. For the CDR3, the DNA is TGCGCCAGCACCTCACCGGGACAGGGGGCGCGGGCGCAGTATTTT. Its translation: CASTSPGQGARAQYF.

For this clonotype: One end of the junction varies from germline; a read error may be responsible. This chain joins TRBV28 and TRBJ1-1; D unresolved. The CDR3 sequence is 14 residues long. In germline, CDR1 is MDHEN, CDR2 SYDVKM. The CDR3, as DNA: TGTGCCAGCAGCCGAGGTGGGGTGAGCACTGTAGCTTTCTTT. As protein: CASSRGGVSTVAFF. Together with reference TRBV28 and TRBJ1-1, the CDR3 gives the full variable domain: DVKVTQSSRYLVKRTGEKVFLECVQDMDHENMFWYRQDPGLGLRLIYFSYDVKMKEKGDIPEGYSVSREKKERFSLILESASTNQTSMYLCASSRGGVSTVAFFGQGTRLTVV.

This clonotype has a count of ten or more. The V call is TRBV28, the J call TRBJ2-5, with no clear D. Trimming removed 10 bases at V and 0 bases at J, with 12 bases between. The CDR3 is made up of 13 amino acids. CDR1 is MDHEN and CDR2 is SYDVKM in the germline V gene. The CDR3 loop reads CATTKRDQETQYF. CDR3 coding DNA: TGTGCCACCACTAAACGGGACCAAGAGACCCAGTACTTC. Supplemented by reference TRBV28 and TRBJ2-5, the full variable domain reads DVKVTQSSRYLVKRTGEKVFLECVQDMDHENMFWYRQDPGLGLRLIYFSYDVKMKEKGDIPEGYSVSREKKERFSLILESASTNQTSMYLCATTKRDQETQYFGPGTRLLVL.

By share of the sample, this clonotype is medium-sized (0.01 to 0.1%). The CDR3 DNA reads as TGCAGCGTTGGAGGCGGAGGAGGAGATACGCAGTATTTT. Translation gives CSVGGGGGDTQYF. J is TRBJ2-3 and V is TRBV29-1; D may be TRBD2 (5 bases). Germline lookup yields CDR1 SQVTM and CDR2 ANQGSEA. V was pared by 4 bases and J by 5 bases, with 13 bases between. This CDR3 spans 13 amino acids.

Sample share makes this clonotype hyperexpanded (1% or more). The chain joins TRBV9 to TRBJ2-7; TRBD1 matches 7 bases. CDR1 and CDR2 (germline): SGDLS, YYNGEE. With 0 bases clipped from V and 2 bases from J, the junction kept 2 bases outside the gene matches. This CDR3 has 14 amino acids. CDR3 bases: TGTGCCAGCAGCGTAGGACAGGGAACCTACGAGCAGTACTTC. It yields the protein CASSVGQGTYEQYF.

This clonotype rates as medium-sized (0.01 to 0.1%). This chain uses TRBV12-5 with TRBJ2-1; D possibly uses TRBD1 or TRBD2 (5 bases each). The CDR3 is made up of 17 amino acids. CDR1 LGHNT and CDR2 FRNRAP come from the germline V gene. Trimming cost V 5 bases and J 4 bases, with 21 bases left between them. The CDR3 bases are TGTGCTAGTGGTGCAACACCGGGACCCACCCAGTACAATGAGCAGTTCTTC. Translation: CASGATPGPTQYNEQFF.

Notes on this clonotype: It may be a read error: a sequence one base away is much more abundant. The V and J genes are TRBV6-1 and TRBJ1-4; D not certain. The V gene's germline CDR1 is MNHNS and CDR2 SASEGT. The CDR3 has 13 amino acids. CDR3 sequence (DNA): TGTGCCAGCAGGACCGGGAGTGGTGAAGAACTGTTTTTT. Residues: CASRTGSGEELFF.

This clonotype was observed a few times. Only one base separates this from a far larger clonotype, so it likely reflects a read error. This chain uses TRBV12-3 or TRBV12-4 with TRBJ1-4, with D perhaps TRBD1 (7 bases). TRBJ2-3 explains the end of the DNA better; the J call may be wrong. The CDR3 covers 15 residues. The CDR3 coding sequence is TGTGCCAGCAGTTCAGTTGAGCAGGGGGGACATATGCAGTATTTT. Amino acid sequence: CASSSVEQGGHMQYF.

This clonotype qualifies as medium-sized. The V call is TRBV27, the J call TRBJ2-1, with D uncertain. The length of the CDR3 is 14 residues. The V gene lost 3 bases and the J gene lost 7 bases, with 13 bases spanning the gap. The germline gives CDR1 MNHEY, CDR2 SMNVEV (reference sequence). The CDR3, as DNA: TGTGCCAGCAGTTTCGTCGCTGTCGTGAATGAGCAGTTCTTC. Protein sequence: CASSFVAVVNEQFF.

This clonotype came up many times. The chain joins TRBV2 to TRBJ2-1; the D is unclear. Germline CDR1 SNHLY, CDR2 FYNNEI. The CDR3 runs to 13 residues. The V end was cut by 7 bases, the J end by 5 bases, with 12 bases between. CDR3 loop: CASKAESHNEQFF. In nucleotides, the CDR3 is TGTGCCAGCAAGGCAGAGTCTCACAATGAGCAGTTCTTC.

This clonotype rates as medium-sized. The V call is TRBV28, the J call TRBJ2-7; D perhaps matches TRBD2 (5 bases). From germline, CDR1 is MDHEN and CDR2 SYDVKM. The CDR3 contains 15 residues. V was shortened by 6 bases and J by 2 bases, with 17 bases between the two germline ends. The CDR3 spells CASSPPGFRPYEQYF. In DNA form, the CDR3 reads TGTGCCAGCAGCCCCCCGGGATTTCGACCCTACGAGCAGTACTTC.

This clonotype was detected many times. CDR3 bases: TGTGCCAGCAGTTTATCGTGGGACTACGAGCAGTACTTC. It translates to CASSLSWDYEQYF. The genes are TRBV27 and TRBJ2-7; D uncertain. Germline lookup yields CDR1 MNHEY and CDR2 SMNVEV (reference sequence). This CDR3 contains 13 residues. V gave up 0 bases and J gave up 3 bases, with 6 bases separating them.

The chain carries TRBV29-1 and TRBJ1-5, with D possibly TRBD1 on 5 matching bases. Trimming left V 4 bases short and J 4 bases short, with 17 bases between. The germline gives CDR1 SQVTM, CDR2 ANQGSEA. The length of the CDR3 is 15 residues. CDR3 DNA: TGCAGCGTTGCTGTCGGGGGGATAGGGAATCAGCCCCAGCATTTT. Translated, it gives CSVAVGGIGNQPQHF.

This clonotype was seen many times. This sequence joins TRBV7-8 and TRBJ1-4; no clear D gene. Trimming took off 5 bases at V and 3 bases at J, with 10 bases between the two ends. Germline values: CDR1 SGHVS, CDR2 FQNEAQ. The CDR3 sequence is 14 residues long. The CDR3 reads CASSPLASNEKLFF. CDR3 nucleotides: TGTGCCAGCAGCCCCCTGGCGTCTAATGAAAAACTGTTTTTT.

This clonotype was seen repeatedly, ten times or more. A single base separates this from a much larger clone, so it may be a read error. The chain employs TRBV12-3 or TRBV12-4 and TRBJ2-3; 7 bases align to TRBD2. The CDR3 runs 15 residues. The CDR3 loop reads CAGSSTSVYTDTQYF. The CDR3 region has the DNA TGTGCCGGCAGTTCTACTAGCGTTTACACAGATACGCAGTATTTT.

This clonotype was seen at least ten times. This sequence joins TRBV3-1 and TRBJ2-7; TRBD2 matches 13 bases. The germline gives CDR1 LGHDT, CDR2 YNNKEL (reference sequence). The junction had 7 bases not matched to a gene; V was cut back by 5 bases and J by 3 bases. The CDR3 is 16 amino acids. The CDR3 here is CASSDRTSGSIYEQYF. CDR3 DNA: TGTGCCAGCAGCGATCGGACTAGCGGGAGTATCTACGAGCAGTACTTC.

Sample share makes this clonotype medium-sized. The chain recombines TRBV3-1 with TRBJ2-3; no clear D. The germline gives CDR1 LGHDT, CDR2 YNNKEL (reference sequence). Trimming shortened V by 4 bases and J by 0 bases, and 8 bases separated the two germline ends. There are 14 residues in the CDR3. Here the CDR3 reads CASSRQTSTDTQYF. The CDR3, as DNA: TGTGCCAGCAGCCGGCAAACTAGCACAGATACGCAGTATTTT.

Many counts were recorded for this clonotype. This rearrangement joins TRBV9 to TRBJ2-2; TRBD1 agrees at 9 bases. With 3 bases clipped from V and 7 bases from J, the junction kept 10 bases outside the gene matches. In germline, CDR1 is SGDLS, CDR2 YYNGEE. This CDR3 contains 16 residues. This CDR3 reads CASSGVGTGRIGELFF. For the CDR3, the DNA is TGTGCCAGCAGCGGCGTCGGGACAGGGAGGATCGGGGAGCTGTTTTTT.

Remarks on this clonotype: The junction does not match germline at one end; this may be a read error. This rearrangement joins TRBV2 to TRBJ1-5; possible D gene TRBD1, 6 bases. The CDR3 spans 14 residues. Germline V gene sequence: CDR1 SNHLY, CDR2 FYNNEI. This CDR3 reads CAGSDRFSNQPQHF. In DNA form, the CDR3 reads TGTGCCGGCAGTGACAGGTTTAGCAATCAGCCCCAGCATTTT.

Relative to its sample, this clonotype is medium-sized. V is TRBV18 and J is TRBJ2-1; 10 bases fit TRBD2. Trimming took 3 bases from V and 9 from J; bases not matched to a gene: 11. CDR1 is KGHSH and CDR2 is LQKENI in the germline V gene. The CDR3 sequence is 16 residues long. The CDR3 sequence is CASSPPTSGRAGEQFF. In DNA, the CDR3 is TGTGCCAGCTCACCCCCGACCAGCGGGAGGGCCGGTGAGCAGTTCTTC.